These T cell receptor beta chains were read from a single sample in a study of T cell changes during pregnancy in multiple sclerosis. Sequencing used immunoSEQ multiplex PCR; TCRdb keeps in-frame clones, though not all of them. The table has about 60,000 clones, around 93% seen once. The sequences come from CD4+ T cells from peripheral blood mononuclear cells, collected in the first trimester of pregnancy. These receptors all come from a female donor with multiple sclerosis, enrolled in a pregnancy study. CDR3s include the opening cysteine and the closing phenylalanine or tryptophan. Fields, in order: J gene, V gene, CDR3 protein.

J gene: TRBJ1-5; V gene: TRBV5-4; CDR3 protein: CASSQEAELGPTPQHF
J gene: TRBJ2-5; V gene: TRBV6-6; CDR3 protein: CASSYAGETQYF
J gene: TRBJ2-3; V gene: TRBV5-4; CDR3 protein: CASSIRLAGALTDTQYF
J gene: TRBJ2-1; V gene: TRBV6-6; CDR3 protein: CASSSPGRGDNEQFF
J gene: TRBJ2-7; V gene: TRBV5-1; CDR3 protein: CASSLGATGAPYEQYF
J gene: TRBJ1-5; V gene: TRBV15; CDR3 protein: CATSRVTGVGSNQPQHF
J gene: TRBJ1-1; V gene: TRBV18; CDR3 protein: CASSPPGSRNTEAFF
J gene: TRBJ1-5; V gene: TRBV4-2; CDR3 protein: CASSQEDRGNQPQHF
J gene: TRBJ1-6; V gene: TRBV4-1; CDR3 protein: CASSQYGTGNSPLHF
J gene: TRBJ1-1; V gene: TRBV7-2; CDR3 protein: CASSLAGWGGSF
J gene: TRBJ2-2; V gene: TRBV21-1; CDR3 protein: CASSEAISPDTGELFF
J gene: TRBJ1-1; V gene: TRBV18; CDR3 protein: CASSPVLRALGLTEAFF
J gene: TRBJ1-5; V gene: TRBV19; CDR3 protein: CASSTREFAQPQHF
J gene: TRBJ1-5; V gene: TRBV5-5; CDR3 protein: CASSFQVSNQPQHF
J gene: TRBJ2-1; V gene: TRBV14; CDR3 protein: CASSQERGGEQFF
J gene: TRBJ2-6; V gene: TRBV7-9; CDR3 protein: CASSPFSGANVLTF
J gene: TRBJ1-1; V gene: TRBV18; CDR3 protein: CASSPPPTGGSEAFF